These 25 T cell receptor beta chains were all obtained from the same sample, sequenced in a study of T-cell reconstitution after alpha-beta-depleted transplantation in children. A TCRbeta library incorporating unique molecular identifiers was prepared. TCRdb re-called the PCR reads through MiXCR, storing one row per CDR3 protein. The sample consists of about 290,000 distinct CDR3 sequences, around a tenth of them appearing once. The material was PBMCs, obtained before TCRalphabeta/CD19-depleted stem cell transplant. Source of these receptors: a boy under two years old with acute myeloid leukemia, due to receive a stem cell transplant.

This clonotype was found many times. The rearrangement uses TRBV20-1 and TRBJ2-1; D may correspond to TRBD1 or TRBD2 (6 bases each). This CDR3 is 15 amino acids long. Trimming cost V 6 bases and J 0 bases, with 15 bases left between them. Germline CDR1 is DFQATT and CDR2 is SNEGSKA (reference sequence). The chain's CDR3 is CSAAGGGRSYNEQFF. In nucleotides, the CDR3 is TGCAGTGCAGCCGGGGGCGGGCGCTCCTACAATGAGCAGTTCTTC.

This clonotype was seen ten or more times. This chain links TRBV7-6 with TRBJ2-3; 14 bases map to TRBD2. The germline CDR1 and CDR2 sequences are SGHVS and FNYEAQ. V lost 0 bases to trimming and J lost 4 bases; unmatched junction nucleotides: 6. CDR3 length equals 18 residues. The CDR3 nucleotides read TGTGCCAGCAGCTTAGCCAGACTAGCGGGAGGGATCGCAGATACGCAGTATTTT. It yields the protein CASSLARLAGGIADTQYF. The entire variable domain, with the rest obtained from reference TRBV7-6 and TRBJ2-3, is as follows: GAGVSQSPRYKVTKRGQDVALRCDPISGHVSLYWYRQALGQGPEFLTYFNYEAQQDKSGLPNDRFSAERPEGSISTLTIQRTEQRDSAMYRCASSLARLAGGIADTQYFGPGTRLTVL.

This clonotype was counted only a few times. The chain combines TRBV28 with TRBJ1-5; 7 bases map to TRBD1. Germline V lookup: CDR1 MDHEN, CDR2 SYDVKM. The CDR3 loop spans 13 amino acids. The V segment lost 5 bases and the J segment 7 bases; nucleotides outside the gene matches: 5. The CDR3 DNA reads as TGTGCCAGCAGTCCCCGGACAGGACAGCCCCAGCATTTT. Residues: CASSPRTGQPQHF.

The table lists this clonotype with many counts. This chain connects TRBV6-5 to TRBJ1-6; TRBD1 matches at 8 bases. Trimming at V came to 8 bases and at J to 0 bases, leaving 6 bases not matched to a gene. Looked up from germline, CDR1 is MNHEY and CDR2 is SVGAGI. The CDR3 extends over 16 amino acids. CDR3: CASRGQGGSYNSPLHF. The CDR3 bases are TGTGCCAGCCGCGGACAGGGTGGCTCCTATAATTCACCCCTCCACTTT.

This clonotype was detected many times. The chain links TRBV10-3 to TRBJ1-4, with D possibly matching TRBD1 (6 bases). Germline CDR1 is ENHRY and CDR2 is SYGVKD. The CDR3 extends over 13 amino acids. V was pared by 10 bases and J by 7 bases, with 16 bases between. In DNA form, the CDR3 reads TGTGCCACCTCACAGGGAACGGGTGAAAAACTGTTTTTT. Amino acids: CATSQGTGEKLFF.

The table lists this clonotype with many counts. This rearrangement joins TRBV20-1 to TRBJ2-7; D tentatively fits TRBD1 or TRBD2 (5 bases each). The germline V and J ends were trimmed by 6 bases and 3 bases, with 18 bases remaining between them. Germline V CDR1 and CDR2: DFQATT, SNEGSKA (reference sequence). This CDR3 is built from 14 residues. In DNA, the CDR3 is TGCAGTGCGATCCCCGTGGGACGCGGCTACGAGCAGTACTTC. Translating it yields CSAIPVGRGYEQYF.

Ten or more counts support this clonotype. The chain links TRBV5-1 to TRBJ1-1, with D possibly TRBD1 on 5 matching bases. Trimming removed 6 bases from V and 1 base from J, with 13 bases in between. CDR1 SGHRS and CDR2 YFSETQ come from the germline V gene. This CDR3 is built from 14 residues. CDR3 DNA sequence: TGCGCCAGCAACCTTTGGGGGGGGAACACTGAAGCTTTCTTT. As protein: CASNLWGGNTEAFF. The variable domain in full, with the rest retrieved from reference TRBV5-1 and TRBJ1-1, is KAGVTQTPRYLIKTRGQQVTLSCSPISGHRSVSWYQQTPGQGLQFLFEYFSETQRNKGNFPGRFSGRQFSNSRSEMNVSTLELGDSALYLCASNLWGGNTEAFFGQGTRLTVV.

This clonotype was seen many times. The chain couples TRBV29-1 to TRBJ1-4; no clear D. Germline-derived CDR1 and CDR2 are SQVTM and ANQGSEA. The ends were cut back, 0 bases at V and 8 bases at J, with 13 bases in the middle. CDR3 length equals 14 residues. The CDR3 protein is CSVEDRGVGEKLFF. CDR3 in DNA: TGCAGCGTTGAAGATCGGGGAGTAGGGGAAAAACTGTTTTTT. Drawing the rest from reference TRBV29-1 and TRBJ1-4, the complete variable domain is SAVISQKPSRDICQRGTSLTIQCQVDSQVTMMFWYRQQPGQSLTLIATANQGSEATYESGFVIDKFPISRPNLTFSTLTVSNMSPEDSSIYLCSVEDRGVGEKLFFGSGTQLSVL.

Many counts were recorded for this clonotype. CDR3 sequence (DNA): TGCGCCAGCAGCCAAGATCCGACTAGCGGCCCCTGGGAGACCCAGTACTTC. Amino acids: CASSQDPTSGPWETQYF. The V gene is TRBV4-3, the J gene TRBJ2-5; TRBD2 aligns across 9 bases. Germline V gene lookup returns CDR1 LGHNA and CDR2 YSLEER. This CDR3 has 17 residues. The junction had 10 bases not matched to a gene; V was cut back by 0 bases and J by 5 bases.

This clonotype was detected only once. A much larger clonotype is one base distant, so this may be a read error. The chain joins TRBV12-3 or TRBV12-4 to TRBJ2-5, with TRBD2 matching over 8 bases. The CDR3 consists of 18 residues. CDR3 residues: CTSSPRGGVEGSGKTQYF. Here the CDR3 DNA reads TGTACCAGCAGTCCCCGGGGGGGCGTGGAGGGCAGTGGAAAGACCCAGTACTTC.

This clonotype was detected ten times or more. The chain joins TRBV20-1 to TRBJ2-3; the match to TRBD1 covers 8 bases. The CDR3 is 13 residues long. V shed 4 bases and J 6 bases; nucleotides not matched to a gene: 6. CDR1 is DFQATT and CDR2 is SNEGSKA in the germline V gene (reference sequence). The CDR3 loop reads CSANRGAHDTQYF. The CDR3 DNA is TGCAGTGCTAACAGGGGGGCCCATGATACGCAGTATTTT.

This clonotype was detected many times. J is TRBJ2-7 and V is TRBV10-3, with TRBD2 identical over 11 bases. V shed 0 bases and J 4 bases; nucleotides not matched to a gene: 8. This CDR3 has 17 amino acids. The V gene's germline CDR1 is ENHRY and CDR2 SYGVKD. Here the CDR3 DNA reads TGTGCCATCAGTGAGTCCTTGGTAGCGGGGGGGCAATACGAGCAGTACTTC. Its protein is CAISESLVAGGQYEQYF.

This clonotype has a single count. Since a much larger clone is just one base distant, this may be a read error. The rearrangement joins TRBV6-2 or TRBV6-3 to TRBJ2-1; 13 bases align to TRBD2. With V trimmed by 4 bases and J by 6 bases, 15 bases remained unmatched. The CDR3 runs 19 residues. The germline CDR1 and CDR2 sequences are MNHEY and SVGEGT. CDR3 region: CASSLSGLAGVILGNEQFF. In nucleotides, the CDR3 is TGTGCCAGCAGTTTATCAGGACTAGCGGGAGTAATCCTTGGCAATGAGCAGTTCTTC.

The chain carries TRBV7-3 and TRBJ2-3; the D is unclear. In germline, CDR1 is SGHTA, CDR2 FQGTGA. Trimming removed 0 bases at V and 0 bases at J, with 7 bases between. This CDR3 spans 15 amino acids. Written as DNA, the CDR3 is TGTGCCAGCAGCTTAACACCCGGTAGCACAGATACGCAGTATTTT. Amino acid sequence: CASSLTPGSTDTQYF.

As concerns this clonotype: A single base separates this from a much larger clone, so it may be a read error. The V call is TRBV27, the J call TRBJ2-3, with D perhaps TRBD1 (6 bases). The CDR3 consists of 14 residues. Per germline, CDR1 MNHEY and CDR2 SMNVEV (reference sequence). Trimming pared 9 bases from V and 3 bases from J, leaving 16 bases between. CDR3: CARTGGFGTDTQYF. CDR3 DNA sequence: TGTGCCAGGACAGGCGGCTTTGGGACAGATACGCAGTATTTT.

This clonotype was seen at least ten times. The chain combines TRBV28 with TRBJ1-6, with TRBD1 as a possible D gene (5 bases). V lost 3 bases, J lost 4 bases, and 10 bases lay in between. Germline CDR1 is MDHEN and CDR2 is SYDVKM. The CDR3 runs to 15 residues. CDR3 bases: TGTGCCAGCAGTTTTCGACAGAGTTATAATTCACCCCTCCACTTT. Translating it yields CASSFRQSYNSPLHF.

This clonotype appeared many times. This rearrangement joins TRBV13 to TRBJ1-2; TRBD1 is a possible D gene (6 bases). Trimming shortened V by 8 bases and J by 4 bases, and 14 bases separated the two germline ends. This CDR3 is 13 amino acids long. Germline-derived CDR1 and CDR2 are PRHDT and FYEKMQ (reference sequence). This CDR3 is CASSLTGIYGYTF. CDR3 coding DNA: TGTGCCAGCTCTCTAACAGGGATCTATGGCTACACCTTC.

This clonotype was recorded many times. This chain links TRBV12-3 or TRBV12-4 with TRBJ1-1; D gene uncertain. The CDR3 extends over 14 amino acids. V dropped 4 bases and J dropped 4 bases, with 13 bases sitting between them. The CDR3 nucleotides are TGTGCCAGCAGTTCCAGACTGATTTCCACTGAAGCTTTCTTT. Amino acid sequence: CASSSRLISTEAFF.

The rearrangement joins TRBV7-2 to TRBJ2-6; 10 bases are a match to TRBD2. The CDR3 covers 16 residues. V lost 3 bases and J lost 4; bases outside the gene matches: 3. The germline gives CDR1 SGHTA, CDR2 FQGNSA. CDR3 nucleotides: TGTGCCAGCAGCTTGAGCGGGAGGGCCGGGGCCAACGTCCTGACTTTC. It translates to CASSLSGRAGANVLTF.

This chain uses TRBV5-4 with TRBJ2-7; D gene uncertain. CDR1 and CDR2 (germline): SGHNT, YYREEE (reference sequence). This CDR3 contains 14 residues. The V and J ends lost 3 bases and 0 bases respectively, with 10 bases between them. CDR3 sequence reads: CASSSGVSSYEQYF. CDR3 DNA sequence: TGTGCCAGCAGCTCGGGCGTGTCCTCCTACGAGCAGTACTTC.

There are a few counts of this clonotype. The chain recombines TRBV11-3 with TRBJ2-3; no firm D call. V was clipped by 3 bases and J by 0 bases, with 7 bases between them. CDR3 length equals 14 residues. Germline V gives CDR1 SGHNT, CDR2 YENEEA. The CDR3 coding sequence is TGTGCCAGCAGCTTTAGGATGAGCACAGATACGCAGTATTTT. Translating it yields CASSFRMSTDTQYF.

There are many counts of this clonotype. This sequence joins TRBV12-3 or TRBV12-4 and TRBJ2-1, with D unclear. Trimming took 0 bases from V and 0 from J, leaving 3 bases between them. The CDR3 is 14 residues long. The CDR3 here is CASSLAASYNEQFF. The CDR3 DNA sequence: TGTGCCAGCAGTTTAGCGGCCTCCTACAATGAGCAGTTCTTC.

This clonotype showed up many times. The chain couples TRBV5-1 to TRBJ2-3; 10 nucleotides match TRBD1. Losses at the gene ends were 3 bases for V and 2 bases for J; bases not matched to a gene: 6. This CDR3 has 16 residues. Germline lookup yields CDR1 SGHRS and CDR2 YFSETQ. The CDR3 is CASSSQTGGPTDTQYF. DNA for the CDR3: TGCGCCAGCAGCTCTCAGACAGGGGGCCCCACAGATACGCAGTATTTT. The full variable domain, with the rest looked up from reference TRBV5-1 and TRBJ2-3, is KAGVTQTPRYLIKTRGQQVTLSCSPISGHRSVSWYQQTPGQGLQFLFEYFSETQRNKGNFPGRFSGRQFSNSRSEMNVSTLELGDSALYLCASSSQTGGPTDTQYFGPGTRLTVL.

This clonotype has just a few counts. The chain has TRBV29-1 and TRBJ1-5, with D unclear. The CDR3 is 12 residues long. The germline V gene encodes CDR1 SQVTM and CDR2 ANQGSEA. V was clipped by 7 bases and J by 2 bases, with 9 bases between them. The CDR3: CSASAGNQPQHF. As DNA, the CDR3 is TGCAGCGCCAGCGCGGGCAATCAGCCCCAGCATTTT.

This clonotype was detected only a few times. The chain employs TRBV28 and TRBJ1-5; 7 bases align to TRBD1. The CDR3 has 15 amino acids. Germline CDR1 MDHEN, CDR2 SYDVKM. The ends lost 6 bases at V and 5 bases at J; junction bases unmatched: 10. The CDR3 DNA sequence: TGTGCCAGCAGCTCCACAGGGGAAGGCTATCAGCCCCAGCATTTT. Translation gives CASSSTGEGYQPQHF.